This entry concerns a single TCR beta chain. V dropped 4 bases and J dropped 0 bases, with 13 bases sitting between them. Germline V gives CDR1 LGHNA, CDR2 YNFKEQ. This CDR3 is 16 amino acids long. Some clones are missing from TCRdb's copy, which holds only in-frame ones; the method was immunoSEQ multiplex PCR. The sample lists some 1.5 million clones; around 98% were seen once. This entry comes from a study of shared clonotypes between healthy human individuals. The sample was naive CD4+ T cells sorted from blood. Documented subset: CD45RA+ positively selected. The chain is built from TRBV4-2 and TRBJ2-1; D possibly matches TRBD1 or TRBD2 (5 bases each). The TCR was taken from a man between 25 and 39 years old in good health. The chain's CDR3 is CASSPQGEGSYNEQFF. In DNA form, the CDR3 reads TGTGCCAGCAGCCCCCAGGGCGAGGGCTCCTACAATGAGCAGTTCTTC.